This TCR beta chain was recorded in a study of regulatory T cells in long-lasting Graves disease (dated by TCRdb to 2020 to 2023). With regard to the full study: Persistent Graves' disease was defined as persistently positive TSH receptor autoantibodies together with antithyroid drug treatment for over 5 years. Persistent Graves' disease patients in the clinical cohort had taken antithyroid drugs for approximately 9.5 years on average. A total of around 35 samples underwent TCR sequencing, from around 13 patients with persistent Graves' disease and around 20 patients with newly diagnosed Graves' disease. The study was conducted in China and was registered as a clinical trial. Peripheral blood TCR sequencing and RNA sequencing compared persistent Graves' disease patients with newly diagnosed Graves' disease patients.

This clonotype was seen a few times. Its binding antigen is unknown. Base qualities are missing; no much larger clone stands one base away. This specimen's time point label, interpreted: persistent/refractory GD, antithyroid drugs over 5 years with positive TRAb. For both TCR sequencing and RNA sequencing, RNA was extracted from PBMCs using TRIzol. Graves' disease was diagnosed according to American Thyroid Association guidelines. The patients came from an endocrinology department in Xi'an, China. Each patient gave around 9 milliliters of peripheral blood, collected in an EDTA anticoagulant tube. Ficoll Paque Plus density gradient separation was used to isolate PBMCs, and no additional T cell sorting was done. An Agilent 2100 Bioanalyzer and agarose gel were used to check RNA quality, while a NanoDrop 2000 measured RNA concentration. The CDR3, from cysteine to phenylalanine, totals 18 residues. CDR3 DNA is the only sequence kept; it has 54 bases, read in frame from the first base. Trimming takes 0 bases from V and 1 base from J, and the germline ends sit 20 bases apart. From a lookup of the germline V gene, CDR1 and CDR2 are SGHRS and YFSETQ.

Library construction relied on multiplex PCR. Sequencing relied on an Illumina HiSeq 4000. TCR beta libraries were built with iRepertoire HTBI primers and Arm-PCR amplification of CDR3 regions. PCR products were gel purified before sequencing. On the study's bioinformatics: A total of 60 to 80 TRBV and 14 TRBJ segments were identified across samples and were used for gene usage analysis of CDR3 amino acid clonotypes. COPE and FqMerger were used to merge the filtered high-quality paired reads into contigs. BLAST was used to align contigs to the IMGT TRBV, TRBD and TRBJ reference genes, and CDR3 was defined following IMGT. Highly expanded clones were defined as clonotypes with a frequency above 0.1%. Shannon entropy served as the measure of repertoire diversity, while the Gini coefficient captured V-J evenness. A clonotype was considered public if more than one individual shared it. In TCRdb, the public reads were trimmed at Q25 with fastp and aligned with MiXCR, with productive beta chains retained. Records with the same CDR3 protein are collapsed into one entry carrying the most frequent genes and DNA. The authors' filters were not applied to this entry. The sample contains roughly 430,000 distinct CDR3 sequences, roughly 23% of them found a single time. The biggest ten clones account for 13% to 15% of the sample.

The research as a whole found: Sequencing and analysis were limited to the TCR beta chain. Lower TCR Shannon entropy and fewer highly expanded clones were observed in persistent Graves' disease patients than in newly diagnosed patients, which suggested clonal expansion. As a limitation, the authors acknowledged that the small sample size may reduce accuracy. Preferential use of TRBV28, TRBJ1-2 and TRBJ2-5 was observed in persistent disease, whereas TRBV20-1 and TRBJ2-1 were favored in newly diagnosed disease. Peripheral blood alone was examined, since thyroid tissue, which constituted the primary lesion, could not be accessed. A larger number of public clonotypes was shared among persistent patients (approximately 2,600) than among newly diagnosed patients (roughly 970).

The clonotype originates from a female donor with Graves disease. This sample comprised peripheral blood mononuclear cells (PBMCs), obtained when the disease was refractory, from a patient treated with antithyroid drugs. The chain is made from TRBV5-1 and TRBJ2-7, with TRBD1 as a weak D call on 6 bases. The DNA reads TGCGCCAGCAGCTTGGAGGGGCGGAACAGGGCATTTTCCTACGAGCAGTACTTC. The translation is CASSLEGRNRAFSYEQYF.